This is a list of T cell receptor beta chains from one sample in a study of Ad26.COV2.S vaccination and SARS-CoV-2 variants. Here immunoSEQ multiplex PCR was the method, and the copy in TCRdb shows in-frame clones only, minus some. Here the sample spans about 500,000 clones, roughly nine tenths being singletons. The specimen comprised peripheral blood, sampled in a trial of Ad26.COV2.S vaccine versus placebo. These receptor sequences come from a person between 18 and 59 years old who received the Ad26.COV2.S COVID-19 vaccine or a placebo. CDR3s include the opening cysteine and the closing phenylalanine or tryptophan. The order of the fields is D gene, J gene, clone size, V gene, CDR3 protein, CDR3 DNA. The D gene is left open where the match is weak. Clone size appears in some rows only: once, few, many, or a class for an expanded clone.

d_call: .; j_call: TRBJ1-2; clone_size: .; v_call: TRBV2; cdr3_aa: CATLGVAGGIPNYGYTF; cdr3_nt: TGTGCCACCTTGGGGGTCGCAGGAGGGATTCCTAACTATGGCTACACCTTC
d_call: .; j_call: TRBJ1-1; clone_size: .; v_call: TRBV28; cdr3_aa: CASSVNTEAFF; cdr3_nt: TGTGCCAGCAGTGTGAACACTGAAGCTTTCTTT
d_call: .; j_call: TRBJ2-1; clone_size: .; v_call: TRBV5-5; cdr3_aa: CASREGFSYNEQFF; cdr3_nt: TGTGCCAGCAGGGAGGGCTTCTCCTACAATGAGCAGTTCTTC
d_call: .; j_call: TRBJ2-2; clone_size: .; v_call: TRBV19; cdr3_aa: CASHSYENTGELFF; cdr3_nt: TGTGCCAGTCACAGTTACGAGAACACCGGGGAGCTGTTTTTT
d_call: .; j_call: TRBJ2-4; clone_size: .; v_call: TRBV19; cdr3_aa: CASSIRAAMGSAKNIQYF; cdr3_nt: TGTGCCAGTAGTATAAGGGCGGCGATGGGGTCGGCCAAAAACATTCAGTACTTC
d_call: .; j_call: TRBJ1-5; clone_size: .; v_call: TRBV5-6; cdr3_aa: CASSLSRHQPQHF; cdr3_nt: TGTGCCAGCAGCTTGTCCAGACATCAGCCCCAGCATTTT
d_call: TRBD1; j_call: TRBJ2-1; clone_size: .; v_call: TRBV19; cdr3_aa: CASTTTGDEQFF; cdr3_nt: TGTGCCAGCACAACCACAGGGGATGAGCAGTTCTTC
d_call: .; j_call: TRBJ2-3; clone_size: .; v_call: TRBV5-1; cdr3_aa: CASSTSGTSTDTQYF; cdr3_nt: TGCGCCAGCAGCACCTCAGGGACTAGCACAGATACGCAGTATTTT
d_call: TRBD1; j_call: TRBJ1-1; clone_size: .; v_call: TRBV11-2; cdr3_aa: CASSHNRGNTEAFF; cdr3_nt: TGTGCCAGCAGCCATAACAGGGGGAACACTGAAGCTTTCTTT
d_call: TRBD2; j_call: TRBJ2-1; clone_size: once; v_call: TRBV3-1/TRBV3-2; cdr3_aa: CASSQVQRDGNEQFF; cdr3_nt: TGTGCCAGCAGCCAAGTTCAGCGGGATGGGAATGAGCAGTTCTTC
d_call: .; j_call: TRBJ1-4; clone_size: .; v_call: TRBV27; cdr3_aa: CASSRRGGEKLFF; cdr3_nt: TGTGCCAGCAGCCGCAGAGGGGGGGAAAAACTGTTTTTT
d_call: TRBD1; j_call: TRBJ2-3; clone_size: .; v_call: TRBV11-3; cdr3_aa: CASSLGTGTTDTQYF; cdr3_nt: TGTGCCAGCAGCTTAGGGACAGGGACCACAGATACGCAGTATTTT
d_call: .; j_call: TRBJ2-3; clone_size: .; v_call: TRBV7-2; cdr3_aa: CASSQRIGGTDTQYF; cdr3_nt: TGTGCCAGCAGCCAACGGATAGGGGGGACAGATACGCAGTATTTT
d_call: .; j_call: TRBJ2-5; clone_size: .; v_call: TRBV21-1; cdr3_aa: CASSTYKETQYF; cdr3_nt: TGTGCCAGCAGCACTTACAAAGAGACCCAGTACTTC
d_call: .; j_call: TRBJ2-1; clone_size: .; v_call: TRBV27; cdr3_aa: CASRVRAGAYNEQFF; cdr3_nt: TGTGCCAGCAGAGTAAGGGCCGGTGCATACAATGAGCAGTTCTTC
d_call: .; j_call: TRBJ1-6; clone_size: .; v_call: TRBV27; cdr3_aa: CASKVGSSYNSPLHF; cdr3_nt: TGTGCCAGCAAGGTGGGGAGCTCCTATAATTCACCCCTCCACTTT
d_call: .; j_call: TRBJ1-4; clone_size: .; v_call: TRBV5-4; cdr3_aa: CASSRHREDEKLFF; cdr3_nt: TGTGCCAGCAGTCGACACAGGGAGGATGAAAAACTGTTTTTT
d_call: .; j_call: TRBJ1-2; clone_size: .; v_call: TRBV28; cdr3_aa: CASSLGFFGYTF; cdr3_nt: TGTGCCAGCAGTTTAGGGTTTTTTGGCTACACCTTC
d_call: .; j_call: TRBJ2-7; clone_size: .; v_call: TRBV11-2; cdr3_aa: CASSLGVFYEQYF; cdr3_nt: TGTGCCAGCAGCTTAGGAGTCTTCTACGAGCAGTACTTC
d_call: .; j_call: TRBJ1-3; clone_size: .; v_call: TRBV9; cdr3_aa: CASSETGSAGNTIYF; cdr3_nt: TGTGCCAGCAGCGAAACAGGGAGCGCTGGAAACACCATATATTTT
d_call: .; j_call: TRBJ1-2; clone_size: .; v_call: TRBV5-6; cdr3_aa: CASSSRDFYGYTF; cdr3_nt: TGTGCCAGCAGCTCCAGGGATTTCTATGGCTACACCTTC
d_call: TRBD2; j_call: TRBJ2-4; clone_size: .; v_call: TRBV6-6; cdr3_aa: CASSQTSGSWDIQYF; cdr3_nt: TGTGCCAGCAGTCAGACTAGCGGGAGTTGGGACATTCAGTACTTC
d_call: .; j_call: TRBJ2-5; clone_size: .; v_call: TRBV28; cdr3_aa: CASSHTGMGTQYF; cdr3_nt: TGTGCCAGCAGTCATACTGGGATGGGGACCCAGTACTTC
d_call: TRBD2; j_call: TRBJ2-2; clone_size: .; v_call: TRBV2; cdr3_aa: CASKGLAATNTGELFF; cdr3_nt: TGTGCCAGTAAGGGACTAGCGGCCACGAACACCGGGGAGCTGTTTTTT
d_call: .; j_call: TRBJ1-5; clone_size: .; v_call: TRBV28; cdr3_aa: CASRGRERQPQHF; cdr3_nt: TGTGCCAGCAGGGGGCGAGAAAGGCAGCCCCAGCATTTT
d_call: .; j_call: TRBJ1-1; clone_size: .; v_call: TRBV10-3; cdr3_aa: CAINGGTNTEAFF; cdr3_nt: TGTGCCATCAATGGAGGGACGAACACTGAAGCTTTCTTT
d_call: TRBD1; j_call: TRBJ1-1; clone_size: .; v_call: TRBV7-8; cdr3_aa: CASSLIQGSTEAFF; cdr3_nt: TGTGCCAGCAGCCTAATACAGGGGTCCACTGAAGCTTTCTTT
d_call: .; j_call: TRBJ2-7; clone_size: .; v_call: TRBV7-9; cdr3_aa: CASSSPTNYEQYF; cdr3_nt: TGTGCCAGCAGCTCACCGACAAACTACGAGCAGTACTTC
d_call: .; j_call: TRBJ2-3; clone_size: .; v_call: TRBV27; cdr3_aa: CASRGAPQATQYF; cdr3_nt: TGTGCCAGCAGAGGGGCCCCACAAGCTACGCAGTATTTT
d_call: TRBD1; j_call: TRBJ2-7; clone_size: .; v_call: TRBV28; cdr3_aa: CASSPGDRWDEQYF; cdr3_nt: TGTGCCAGCAGCCCCGGGGACAGGTGGGACGAGCAGTACTTC
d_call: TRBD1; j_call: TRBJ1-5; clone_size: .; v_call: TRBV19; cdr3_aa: CASSMGDRGRVNQPQHF; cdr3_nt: TGTGCCAGTAGTATGGGGGACAGGGGTAGGGTCAATCAGCCCCAGCATTTT
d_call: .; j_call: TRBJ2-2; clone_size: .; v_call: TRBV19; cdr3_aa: CASSTQGLANTGELFF; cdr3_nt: TGTGCCAGTAGTACTCAGGGTCTCGCGAACACCGGGGAGCTGTTTTTT
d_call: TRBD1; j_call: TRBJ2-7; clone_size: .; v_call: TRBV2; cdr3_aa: CASSDQTGEPYSYEQYF; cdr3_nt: TGTGCCAGCAGTGACCAAACAGGGGAACCCTACTCCTACGAGCAGTACTTC
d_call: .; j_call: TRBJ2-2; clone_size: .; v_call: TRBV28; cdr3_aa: CASSLPITGSTGELFF; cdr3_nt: TGTGCCAGCAGTTTACCAATTACCGGGAGCACCGGGGAGCTGTTTTTT
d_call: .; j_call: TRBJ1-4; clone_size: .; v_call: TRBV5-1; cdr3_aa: CASSRGIANEKLFF; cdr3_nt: TGCGCCAGCAGCCGGGGAATAGCTAATGAAAAACTGTTTTTT
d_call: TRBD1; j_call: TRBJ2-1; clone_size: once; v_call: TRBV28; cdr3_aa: CATYDRGTRKQFF; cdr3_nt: TGTGCCACCTACGACAGGGGGACAAGGAAGCAGTTCTTC
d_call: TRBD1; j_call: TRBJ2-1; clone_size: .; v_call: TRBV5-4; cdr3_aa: CASRWGTGIDEQFF; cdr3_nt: TGTGCCAGCAGATGGGGGACAGGGATCGATGAGCAGTTCTTC
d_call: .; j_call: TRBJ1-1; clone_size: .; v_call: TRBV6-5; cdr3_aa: CASSRGTEAFF; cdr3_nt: TGTGCCAGCAGTCGGGGTACTGAAGCTTTCTTT
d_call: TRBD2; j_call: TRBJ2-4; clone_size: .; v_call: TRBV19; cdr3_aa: CASSGGGLAKNIQYF; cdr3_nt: TGTGCCAGTAGTGGGGGAGGGCTTGCCAAAAACATTCAGTACTTC
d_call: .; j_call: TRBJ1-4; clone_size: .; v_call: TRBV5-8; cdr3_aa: CASSLEGRNEKLFF; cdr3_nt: TGTGCCAGCAGCTTGGAGGGGAGGAATGAAAAACTGTTTTTT
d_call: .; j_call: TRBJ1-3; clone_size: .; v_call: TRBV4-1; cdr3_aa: CASSQVWTYSGNTIYF; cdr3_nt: TGCGCCAGCAGCCAAGTGTGGACGTACTCTGGAAACACCATATATTTT
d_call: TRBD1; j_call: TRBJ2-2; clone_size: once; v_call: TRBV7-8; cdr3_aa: CASSPWGTGTTGELFF; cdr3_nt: TGTGCCAGCAGCCCCTGGGGGACAGGGACCACCGGGGAGCTGTTTTTT
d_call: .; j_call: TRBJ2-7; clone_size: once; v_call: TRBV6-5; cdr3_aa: CASTRQYEQYF; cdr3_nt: TGTGCCAGCACCCGACAGTACGAGCAGTACTTC
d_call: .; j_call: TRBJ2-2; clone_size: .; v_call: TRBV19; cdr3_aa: CASSIISIRDLHGELFF; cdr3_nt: TGTGCCAGTAGTATCATTTCGATAAGGGACCTTCACGGGGAGCTGTTTTTT
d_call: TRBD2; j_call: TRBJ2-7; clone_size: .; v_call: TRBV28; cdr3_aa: CASNTRAGGPYEQYF; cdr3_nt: TGTGCCAGCAACACCCGGGCGGGAGGGCCCTACGAGCAGTACTTC
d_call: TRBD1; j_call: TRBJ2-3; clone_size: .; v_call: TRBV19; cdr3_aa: CASSPRTGGDTQYF; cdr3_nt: TGTGCCAGTAGTCCGCGGACAGGGGGCGATACGCAGTATTTT
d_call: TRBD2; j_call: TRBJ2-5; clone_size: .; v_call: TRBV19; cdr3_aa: CASSIARTSGRPQGETQYF; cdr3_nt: TGTGCCAGTAGTATAGCGAGGACTAGCGGGAGGCCCCAAGGAGAGACCCAGTACTTC